These 22 T cell receptor beta chains originate from one sample sequenced in a study of shared clonotypes between healthy human individuals. Assay used: immunoSEQ multiplex PCR; TCRdb lists only in-frame clones, some missing. The table lists some 360,000 clones, more than 60% of them singletons. What was sequenced was memory CD4+ T cells sorted from blood. Specified subset: CD45RA-negative fraction. The receptors here all came from a man aged 30 to 39 in good health.

The chain recombines TRBV28 with TRBJ1-2, with TRBD1 matching over 7 bases. The CDR3 length is 14 residues. V lost 5 bases, J lost 4 bases, and 7 bases stayed unmatched. CDR1 and CDR2 (germline): MDHEN, SYDVKM. CDR3 amino acids: CASSAGTASYGYTF. In DNA, the CDR3 is TGTGCCAGCAGTGCCGGGACAGCGAGCTATGGCTACACCTTC.

The V gene is TRBV15, the J gene TRBJ2-7; 10 bases agree with TRBD2. V was pared by 0 bases and J by 5 bases, with 10 bases of the junction left unmatched. CDR1 is LNHNV, CDR2 YYDKDF, per germline (reference sequence). CDR3 length equals 17 residues. The CDR3 loop reads CATSRDNRASGSDEQYF. CDR3 sequence (DNA): TGTGCCACCAGCAGAGATAACCGGGCTAGCGGGAGCGACGAGCAGTACTTC.

This chain connects TRBV28 to TRBJ2-7; 10 bases line up with TRBD2. The CDR3 covers 14 residues. Germline assignment: CDR1 MDHEN and CDR2 SYDVKM. The V segment lost 6 bases and the J segment 2 bases; nucleotides outside the gene matches: 4. CDR3 coding DNA: TGTGCCAGCAGGACTAGCGGGCCCCCCTACGAGCAGTACTTC. This encodes CASRTSGPPYEQYF.

This chain connects TRBV7-2 to TRBJ1-1, with 12 bases identical to TRBD1. The CDR3 runs to 14 residues. V was pared by 4 bases and J by 7 bases, with 4 bases of the junction left unmatched. The V gene's germline CDR1 is SGHTA and CDR2 FQGNSA. The CDR3 DNA is TGTGCCAGCAGCTGGGACAGGGGGCCGGGTGAAGCTTTCTTT. As protein: CASSWDRGPGEAFF. Full variable domain (missing parts from reference TRBV7-2 and TRBJ1-1): GAGVSQSPSNKVTEKGKDVELRCDPISGHTALYWYRQSLGQGLEFLIYFQGNSAPDKSGLPSDRFSAERTGGSVSTLTIQRTQQEDSAVYLCASSWDRGPGEAFFGQGTRLTVV.

This clone was observed a handful of times. The V call is TRBV11-2, the J call TRBJ2-4; D gene uncertain. Germline V gene data show CDR1 as SGHAT and CDR2 as FQNNGV. This CDR3 contains 17 residues. The ends were cut back, 0 bases at V and 5 bases at J, with 17 bases in the middle. This CDR3 is CASSLEPFAKGQNIQYF. CDR3 DNA sequence: TGTGCCAGCAGCTTAGAACCCTTCGCCAAGGGCCAAAACATTCAGTACTTC.

The chain links TRBV7-2 to TRBJ1-2; D unresolved. Germline CDR1 is SGHTA and CDR2 is FQGNSA. The CDR3 loop spans 13 amino acids. Trimming removed 1 base from V and 6 bases from J, with 9 bases in between. CDR3 coding DNA: TGTGCCAGCAGCTTAGTTCGCGGAGATGGCTACACCTTC. Protein sequence: CASSLVRGDGYTF.

This clone was counted many times. V gene TRBV30 combines with J gene TRBJ1-5, with 9 bases fitting TRBD1. This CDR3 is built from 19 residues. Germline assignment: CDR1 GTSNPN and CDR2 SVGIG (reference sequence). The V and J ends lost 0 bases and 2 bases, in that order; junction bases with no gene match: 14. This chain's CDR3 is CAWSVGGDRDPVGNQPQHF. The CDR3 region has the DNA TGTGCCTGGAGTGTAGGGGGGGACAGGGATCCTGTGGGCAATCAGCCCCAGCATTTT.

CDR3 nucleotides: TGTGCCAGCAGTGAAAGGAGGGGAACTAGCAATCAGCCCCAGCATTTT. Its translation is CASSERRGTSNQPQHF. The chain employs TRBV6-1 and TRBJ1-5; D possibly corresponds to TRBD1 (5 bases). The CDR3 is 16 residues long. V was cut by 2 bases and J by 0 bases, with 11 bases left in between. Germline V lookup: CDR1 MNHNS, CDR2 SASEGT.

The rearrangement uses TRBV11-3 and TRBJ2-1, with TRBD2 matching 9 bases. The CDR3 loop spans 16 amino acids. V gave up 1 base and J gave up 4 bases; unmatched junction bases: 5. Per the germline V gene, CDR1 is SGHNT and CDR2 is YENEEA. CDR3 sequence: CASSLAASGAYNEQFF. CDR3 nucleotides: TGTGCCAGCAGCTTAGCTGCTAGCGGGGCTTACAATGAGCAGTTCTTC.

The V call is TRBV7-9, the J call TRBJ1-1, with D possibly being TRBD1 (6 bases). The germline gives CDR1 SEHNR, CDR2 FQNEAQ (reference sequence). The V and J ends lost 4 bases and 6 bases respectively, with 21 bases between them. The CDR3 runs 16 residues. CDR3 residues: CASSSLGAGASSEAFF. As DNA, the CDR3 is TGTGCCAGCAGCTCCCTTGGGGCAGGGGCATCTTCTGAAGCTTTCTTT.

In this sample, this clone turned up many times. The chain joins TRBV18 to TRBJ2-7; D not certain. CDR1 and CDR2 (germline): KGHSH, LQKENI. The CDR3 totals 15 residues. V was trimmed by 0 bases and J by 0 bases, leaving 9 bases between them. The CDR3 DNA reads as TGTGCCAGCTCACCACCAGGGTTCAGCTCCTACGAGCAGTACTTC. This codes for CASSPPGFSSYEQYF.

V gene TRBV7-8 combines with J gene TRBJ1-3, with no clear D. V gave up 5 bases and J gave up 4 bases, with 3 bases separating them. Germline CDR1 and CDR2: SGHVS and FQNEAQ. The CDR3 runs to 11 residues. The CDR3 loop is CASSRGNTIYF. In DNA form, the CDR3 reads TGTGCCAGCAGCCGGGGAAACACCATATATTTT.

The V gene is TRBV7-8, the J gene TRBJ1-5; D might be TRBD1 (5 bases). Trimming stripped 5 bases from V and 6 bases from J, with 11 bases between. The CDR3 has 13 amino acids. Germline V gives CDR1 SGHVS, CDR2 FQNEAQ. Written as DNA, the CDR3 is TGTGCCAGCAGCCCAAGCGACAGTCAGCCCCAGCATTTT. Translation: CASSPSDSQPQHF.

The chain carries TRBV5-1 and TRBJ1-5; 8 bases fit TRBD1. After removal of 1 base from V and 7 bases from J, the junction contained 4 bases not matched to a gene. The CDR3 contains 14 residues. Germline CDR1 reads SGHRS; CDR2 reads YFSETQ. In DNA, the CDR3 is TGCGCCAGCAGCTTGAAACAGGGGGGACAGCCCCAGCATTTT. Protein product: CASSLKQGGQPQHF. The variable domain in full, with the rest retrieved from reference TRBV5-1 and TRBJ1-5, is KAGVTQTPRYLIKTRGQQVTLSCSPISGHRSVSWYQQTPGQGLQFLFEYFSETQRNKGNFPGRFSGRQFSNSRSEMNVSTLELGDSALYLCASSLKQGGQPQHFGDGTRLSIL.

The J gene is TRBJ2-1, the V gene TRBV7-3; tentative D call: TRBD2 (6 bases). Germline V gives CDR1 SGHTA, CDR2 FQGTGA. This CDR3 is built from 16 residues. V lost 2 bases, J lost 0 bases, and 11 bases lay in between. This CDR3 is CASSLSLASSYNEQFF. The CDR3 DNA follows: TGTGCCAGCAGCTTATCTCTAGCGAGCTCCTACAATGAGCAGTTCTTC. Drawing the rest from reference TRBV7-3 and TRBJ2-1, the complete variable domain is GAGVSQTPSNKVTEKGKYVELRCDPISGHTALYWYRQSLGQGPEFLIYFQGTGAADDSGLPNDRFFAVRPEGSVSTLKIQRTERGDSAVYLCASSLSLASSYNEQFFGPGTRLTVL.

The J gene is TRBJ2-7, the V gene TRBV10-3, with 14 bases matching TRBD2. Germline-derived CDR1 and CDR2 are ENHRY and SYGVKD. CDR3 length equals 17 residues. V lost 2 bases to trimming and J lost 7 bases; unmatched junction nucleotides: 10. CDR3 nucleotides: TGTGCCATCAGTGAGGGGGGGAGACTAGCGGGAGGGGAGGAGCAGTACTTC. Protein sequence: CAISEGGRLAGGEEQYF.

The CDR3, as DNA: TGTGCCAGCAGGGGGCAACACGGGGAGCTGTTTTTT. Encoded protein: CASRGQHGELFF. V usage is TRBV28 and J usage is TRBJ2-2; D is possibly TRBD1 (5 bases). The germline V gene encodes CDR1 MDHEN and CDR2 SYDVKM. There are 12 residues in the CDR3. V was clipped by 6 bases and J by 7 bases, with 9 bases between them.

The CDR3 DNA is TGTGCCAGCACACCTCCTCAACAGGGGGCCGACTATGGCTACACCTTC. It yields the protein CASTPPQQGADYGYTF. V usage is TRBV7-9 and J usage is TRBJ1-2; TRBD1 matches at 9 bases. Germline CDR1 SEHNR, CDR2 FQNEAQ (reference sequence). Germline trimming cut 7 bases from V and 3 bases from J; bases unmatched to any gene: 12. The CDR3 runs 16 residues.

This clone was recorded once. The chain joins TRBV6-1 to TRBJ2-1, with unresolved D. V lost 4 bases and J 1 base, leaving 11 bases between the germline ends. Germline CDR1 and CDR2: MNHNS and SASEGT. This CDR3 is 15 amino acids long. In nucleotides, the CDR3 is TGTGCCAGCAGTGCCCTCCTGGGTTCCTACAATGAGCAGTTCTTC. Residues: CASSALLGSYNEQFF.

This clone was counted a few times. The CDR3 DNA sequence: TGTGCCAGCAGCCCGCGCCGTTCAGAGACCCAGTACTTC. Translating it yields CASSPRRSETQYF. The V call is TRBV7-2, the J call TRBJ2-5; D remains ambiguous. Germline V gives CDR1 SGHTA, CDR2 FQGNSA. The CDR3 sequence is 13 residues long. Trimming cost V 5 bases and J 4 bases, with 11 bases left between them. Using reference TRBV7-2 and TRBJ2-5 for the parts outside the CDR3, the full variable domain is GAGVSQSPSNKVTEKGKDVELRCDPISGHTALYWYRQSLGQGLEFLIYFQGNSAPDKSGLPSDRFSAERTGGSVSTLTIQRTQQEDSAVYLCASSPRRSETQYFGPGTRLLVL.

The gene calls are TRBV19 and TRBJ1-1; the D gene is possibly TRBD1 (6 bases). With 3 bases removed from V and 5 bases from J, the gap between germline ends came to 10 bases. The CDR3 spans 13 residues. Germline CDR1 LNHDA, CDR2 SQIVND (reference sequence). CDR3 coding DNA: TGTGCCAGTAGTATGTTAGGGGGTACTGAAGCTTTCTTT. Encoded protein: CASSMLGGTEAFF.

CDR3 coding DNA: TGTGCCAGCTCACTGACCGCTAGCGGGAGAATAAATGAGCAGTTCTTC. It codes for CASSLTASGRINEQFF. The chain has TRBV18 and TRBJ2-1, with TRBD2 matching 10 bases. This CDR3 is built from 16 residues. Trimming took 4 bases from V and 7 from J; bases not matched to a gene: 10. Per germline, CDR1 KGHSH and CDR2 LQKENI.